One and the same sample provided the 6 T cell receptor beta chains below, sequenced in a study of blood T cell repertoires in COVID-19. TCRdb's table, derived via immunoSEQ multiplex PCR, lists solely in-frame clones and lacks some. The sample has about 120,000 clones; roughly 79% are singletons. The specimen was peripheral blood. Receptor source: a human donor in a cohort sampled during active COVID-19.

In DNA form, the CDR3 reads TGTGCCAGCAGCGTAGGCCATAGCGGACGCACAGATACGCAGTATTTT. The encoded protein is CASSVGHSGRTDTQYF. This chain connects TRBV9 to TRBJ2-3; maybe TRBD2 (6 bases). Trimming stripped 0 bases from V and 1 base from J, with 12 bases between. The CDR3 contains 16 residues. The germline V gene has CDR1 SGDLS and CDR2 YYNGEE.

The chain uses TRBV7-3 and TRBJ2-2; a weak D match, TRBD1 (6 bases). V shed 2 bases and J shed 7 bases, with 17 bases lying between them. CDR3 length: 16 amino acids. CDR1 is SGHTA, CDR2 FQGTGA, per germline. CDR3 residues: CASSLFPLGTRGELFF. CDR3 coding DNA: TGTGCCAGCAGCTTATTTCCGTTGGGGACACGCGGGGAGCTGTTTTTT.

This chain joins TRBV25-1 and TRBJ2-7; 8 positions agree with TRBD2. Germline loops: CDR1 MGHDK, CDR2 SYGVNS. The V gene end was trimmed by 2 bases and the J gene end by 6 bases; junction bases not matched to a gene: 9. The CDR3 loop spans 15 amino acids. The CDR3 sequence is CASSEPRGGEGEQYF. The CDR3 DNA sequence: TGTGCCAGCAGTGAACCCCGGGGGGGCGAAGGCGAGCAGTACTTC.

CDR3 in DNA: TGCGCCAGCACCTACAGGGAGACCCCCACAGATACGCAGTATTTT. Amino acids: CASTYRETPTDTQYF. V usage is TRBV5-1 and J usage is TRBJ2-3; tentatively, D is TRBD1 (6 bases). Trimming pared 6 bases from V and 2 bases from J, leaving 16 bases between. The germline V gene encodes CDR1 SGHRS and CDR2 YFSETQ. The CDR3 runs 15 residues.

The chain joins TRBV19 to TRBJ1-1; TRBD1 is a possible D gene (6 bases). Trimming shortened V by 6 bases and J by 1 base, and 21 bases separated the two germline ends. The CDR3 consists of 17 residues. Germline CDR1 LNHDA, CDR2 SQIVND (reference sequence). DNA for the CDR3: TGTGCCAGTAGGACCACTACAGGGAGGGTAAGGAACACTGAAGCTTTCTTT. Translating it yields CASRTTTGRVRNTEAFF.

V is TRBV7-2 and J is TRBJ1-1; D perhaps matches TRBD1 (5 bases). The CDR3 is made up of 15 amino acids. Per the germline V gene, CDR1 is SGHTA and CDR2 is FQGNSA. Trimming stripped 0 bases from V and 2 bases from J, with 10 bases between. CDR3 sequence reads: CASSLAQGVNTEAFF. Written as DNA, the CDR3 is TGTGCCAGCAGCTTAGCCCAAGGGGTAAACACTGAAGCTTTCTTT.